The rows below give T cell receptor beta chains drawn from one sample of a study of cytomegalovirus exposure and HLA in healthy donors. TCRdb's table, derived via immunoSEQ multiplex PCR, lists solely in-frame clones and lacks some. Found here are about 160,000 clones, approximately 83% of them singletons; the top ten hold more than 1%. Input material: PBMCs. The origin of the receptors is a boy between 2 and 10 years old in good health and CMV-seronegative. CDR3s include the opening cysteine and the closing phenylalanine or tryptophan. A D gene is named only where the DNA matches it firmly. Clone sizes are given selectively: once, few, many, or a class where the clone is expanded.

J gene | D gene | V gene | clone size | CDR3 DNA | CDR3 protein
TRBJ1-2 | . | TRBV4-1 | once | TGCGCCAGCAGCCAAGGGGGAGGGGGGGACTATGGCTACACCTTC | CASSQGGGGDYGYTF
TRBJ1-1 | . | TRBV5-8 | once | TGTGCCAGCAGCTTGGTCGGCCGGGAGAACACTGAAGCTTTCTTT | CASSLVGRENTEAFF
TRBJ2-7 | . | TRBV5-6 | . | TGTGCCAGCAGCTTCTCGGAGGAGCAGTACTTC | CASSFSEEQYF
TRBJ2-7 | . | TRBV21-1 | . | TGTGCCAGCAGCCACGCGGGACTGAATTACTACGAGCAGTGCTTC | CASSHAGLNYYEQCF
TRBJ1-3 | TRBD1 | TRBV11-2 | . | TGTGCCAGCAGCCCAGACAGGGGTTCAGGAAACACCATATATTTT | CASSPDRGSGNTIYF
TRBJ2-5 | . | TRBV2 | . | TGTGCCAGCAGTGCAGGGAAAGAGACCCAGTACTTC | CASSAGKETQYF
TRBJ2-2 | TRBD2 | TRBV11-2 | . | TGTGCCAGCAGCTCATCACTCGCAGGGAGGGCGAACACCGGGGAGCTGTTTTTT | CASSSSLAGRANTGELFF
TRBJ2-2 | TRBD2 | TRBV4-3 | . | TGCGCCAGCAGCCAAGATTTGAGCGGGGGGGGCACCGGGGAGCTGTTTTTT | CASSQDLSGGGTGELFF
TRBJ2-5 | . | TRBV6-5 | . | TGTGCCAGCAGTTTAGGGGTTTTTGAAGAGACCCAGTACTTC | CASSLGVFEETQYF
TRBJ2-1 | TRBD2 | TRBV27 | . | TGTGCCAGCAGTCTCCAGGCACCTCTTCGCGGGAGTTTAAGGAATGAGCAGTTCTTC | CASSLQAPLRGSLRNEQFF
TRBJ1-1 | . | TRBV30 | . | TGTGCCTGGGAGGCCCCCGGGGGCACTGAAGCTTTCTTT | CAWEAPGGTEAFF
TRBJ2-7 | TRBD2 | TRBV9 | . | TGTGCCAGCAGTTCCGTTCAGACTAGCGGGAAGGACGAGCAGTACTTC | CASSSVQTSGKDEQYF
TRBJ1-4 | . | TRBV2 | . | TGTGCCAGCAGCGAGATTGCAACTAATGAAAAACTGTTTTTT | CASSEIATNEKLFF
TRBJ1-4 | . | TRBV30 | . | TGTGCCTGGAAGAGCGGGAACGGGGCTAATGAAAAACTGTTTTTT | CAWKSGNGANEKLFF
TRBJ1-2 | TRBD1 | TRBV28 | . | TGTGCCAGCAGTTTAAGCGGACAGGGGGCCAACTATGGCTACACCTTC | CASSLSGQGANYGYTF
TRBJ2-5 | TRBD2 | TRBV7-2 | . | TGTGCCAGCAGCTTCAGGCGGGGGTTCCAAGAGACCCAGTACTTC | CASSFRRGFQETQYF
TRBJ1-5 | TRBD1 | TRBV30 | . | TGTGCCTGGGACAGGGGGAATCAGCCCCAGCATTTT | CAWDRGNQPQHF
TRBJ2-3 | TRBD2 | TRBV7-9 | . | TGTGCCACACGACGGACTAGCGGGGTCACAGATACGCAGTATTTT | CATRRTSGVTDTQYF
TRBJ1-2 | . | TRBV30 | . | TGTGCCTGGAGGGCCGACAGTTTCTATGGCTACACCTTC | CAWRADSFYGYTF
TRBJ1-1 | . | TRBV30 | . | TGTGCCTGGAGTCGCACAGGATCGAACACTGAAGCTTTCTTT | CAWSRTGSNTEAFF
TRBJ1-2 | . | TRBV29-1 | . | TGCAGCGTTTTGTCGATGGGGGGCTATGGCTACACCTTC | CSVLSMGGYGYTF
TRBJ2-5 | . | TRBV6-1 | . | TGTGCCACCTGGACAGACCAAGAGACCCAGTACTTC | CATWTDQETQYF
TRBJ1-3 | . | TRBV21-1 | . | TGTGCCAGCAGCAATATCGAGGGGGCTTGGTCCAAAACTGGAAACACCATATATTTT | CASSNIEGAWSKTGNTIYF
TRBJ2-1 | TRBD2 | TRBV7-9 | . | TGTGCCAGCAGCTTTTGGCTGGCGGGAGGGCCCGGAGAGCAGTTCTTC | CASSFWLAGGPGEQFF
TRBJ1-2 | . | TRBV5-6 | few | TGTGCCAGCAGCCCCGGGGGGTGGGCTAACTATGGCTACACCTTC | CASSPGGWANYGYTF
TRBJ2-1 | TRBD2 | TRBV15 | . | TGTGCCACCAGCAGAGCGGGACGGACTAGGGCCTACAATGAGCAGTTCTTC | CATSRAGRTRAYNEQFF
TRBJ2-4 | . | TRBV21-1 | . | TGTGCCAGCAGCGGACTAGCCAAAAACATTCAGTACTTC | CASSGLAKNIQYF
TRBJ2-7 | TRBD1 | TRBV4-1 | . | TGCGCCAGCAGCCAAGTACCGGGACAGGGGGGCGACGAGCAGTACTTC | CASSQVPGQGGDEQYF
TRBJ1-4 | TRBD1 | TRBV7-9 | . | TGTGCCAGCAGCTTCAACAGAGGACAGGGACGGGAAAAACTGTTTTTT | CASSFNRGQGREKLFF
TRBJ1-2 | . | TRBV6-5 | . | TGTGCCAGCAAAATCAGGGGCGACTATGGCTACACCTTC | CASKIRGDYGYTF
TRBJ2-3 | . | TRBV28 | . | TGTGCCAGCAGTTTACGAGGGCACGGGCCTAAATCGCAGTATTTT | CASSLRGHGPKSQYF
TRBJ2-7 | . | TRBV5-1 | . | TGCGCCAGCAGCTTGAACGGGATCGGTTACGAGCAGTACTTC | CASSLNGIGYEQYF
TRBJ2-2 | TRBD2 | TRBV9 | . | TGTGCCAGCAGCGTAGGAGCTAGCGGGGGTTTCGCCGGGGAGCTGTTTTTT | CASSVGASGGFAGELFF
TRBJ2-4 | . | TRBV9 | . | TGTGCCAGCAGCGTAGGAGAAGTGGTGTCGGCCAAAAACATTCAGTACTTC | CASSVGEVVSAKNIQYF
TRBJ1-1 | . | TRBV6-6 | . | TGTGCCAGCACCGAGACATGGAACACTGAAGCTTTCTTT | CASTETWNTEAFF
TRBJ2-1 | . | TRBV5-1 | . | TGCGCCAGCAGCTTGAGAGTAGCGAAAGACTACAATGAGCAGTTCTTC | CASSLRVAKDYNEQFF
TRBJ2-3 | TRBD1 | TRBV6-6 | . | TGTGCCAGCAGTGGGGGGGACAGGGCCACAGATACGCAGTATTTT | CASSGGDRATDTQYF
TRBJ1-4 | . | TRBV13 | . | TGTGCCAGCAGCCTATCCAATGAAAAACTGTTTTTT | CASSLSNEKLFF
TRBJ2-1 | . | TRBV5-1 | . | TGCGCCAGCAGCTTGGGACTAGGGTTGAATGAGCAGTTCTTC | CASSLGLGLNEQFF
TRBJ2-4 | . | TRBV18 | . | TGTGCCAGCTCACCGTCGGGCGGGATACGTCCCAAAAACATTCAGTACTTC | CASSPSGGIRPKNIQYF
TRBJ1-2 | . | TRBV5-1 | few | TGCGCCAGCAGCTTGGACAGGGAAGGCTATGGCTACACCTTC | CASSLDREGYGYTF
TRBJ1-1 | . | TRBV6-5 | . | TGTGCCAGCAGTTACTCGTCTCAGGGGAAAGCTTTCTTT | CASSYSSQGKAFF
TRBJ2-1 | . | TRBV4-2 | . | TGTGCCAGCAGCCAAGAGGTCAGCGCCGAGCAGTTCTTC | CASSQEVSAEQFF
TRBJ1-6 | . | TRBV30 | . | TGTGCCTGGAGTGACGGGGGTGTCTATAATTCACCCCTCCACTTT | CAWSDGGVYNSPLHF
TRBJ2-3 | TRBD2 | TRBV25-1 | . | TGTGCCAGCAGAGATAGCGGGAGGGCCCCAGATACGCAGTATTTT | CASRDSGRAPDTQYF
TRBJ1-1 | . | TRBV28 | . | TGTGCCAGCAGTTTTCGTCTAAACACTGAAGCTTTCTTT | CASSFRLNTEAFF
TRBJ2-1 | . | TRBV4-1 | . | TGCGCCGCGGGGCGGGACTCCTACAATGAGCAGTTCTTC | CAAGRDSYNEQFF
TRBJ2-5 | TRBD2 | TRBV19 | . | TGTGCCAGTAGTATGGGCGGGGGGCCCCAAGAGACCCAGTACTTC | CASSMGGGPQETQYF
TRBJ1-2 | TRBD1 | TRBV2 | few | TGTGCCAGCAGTGGGACAGGGGTAAACTATGGCTACACCTTC | CASSGTGVNYGYTF
TRBJ2-1 | TRBD2 | TRBV27 | few | TGTGCCAGCGGGACTAGCGGTAACAATGAGCAGTTCTTC | CASGTSGNNEQFF
TRBJ1-1 | . | TRBV28 | . | TGTGCCAGCATCGGAGACGCTCGGAACACTGAAGCTTTCTTT | CASIGDARNTEAFF
TRBJ2-7 | . | TRBV5-1 | . | TGCGCCAGCAGCTCCTCGGCAGGCTCCTACGAGCAGTACTTC | CASSSSAGSYEQYF
TRBJ2-3 | TRBD2 | TRBV7-2 | . | TGTGCCAGCAGCTTGCCGCAGCGGGGGCCAGATACGCAGTATTTT | CASSLPQRGPDTQYF
TRBJ2-3 | TRBD2 | TRBV27 | . | TGTGCCAGCAGTTCGGGACTATTCTCTAGCACAGATACGCAGTATTTT | CASSSGLFSSTDTQYF
TRBJ1-1 | . | TRBV7-9 | . | TGTGCCAGCAGCTTATCCCAGGGGAATGAAGCTTTCTTT | CASSLSQGNEAFF